The subject of this entry is one TCR beta chain. Its antigen is unidentified. Germline CDR1 SGHTA, CDR2 FQGNSA. The V gene end was trimmed by 1 base and the J gene end by 4 bases; junction bases not matched to a gene: 14. This CDR3 is 19 amino acids long. This entry comes from a study of T cell responses to AZD1222 COVID-19 vaccine. General observations from the study: Clonal diversity may have been underestimated in mostly white British donors. There were vaccine-associated CD4 TCRs across spike, dominant at 160-218 and 743-854.

Only in-frame clones appear in the TCRdb table, and some are missing; sequencing was by immunoSEQ multiplex PCR. This table has approximately 150,000 clones, 85% to 95% appearing once. The sequences come from peripheral blood, collected on day 0 of AZD1222 vaccination. The TCR comes from an adult in good health. The rearrangement joins TRBV7-2 to TRBJ2-3; 10 bases are a match to TRBD2. The CDR3 coding sequence is TGTGCCAGCAGCTTAGTCTTAGCGGGGGGCCCGGGGGGAGCAGATACGCAGTATTTT. Encoded protein: CASSLVLAGGPGGADTQYF.